A single sample is the source of the 8 T cell receptor beta chains below, sequenced in a study of T cells in Graves' hyperthyroidism and ophthalmopathy. Amplified TCR beta CDR3 regions derived from RNA transcripts. HTBI primers were used for first-round RT-PCR of the TCR CDR3. MiXCR, run by TCRdb on the multiplex PCR reads, gives a single entry per CDR3 protein. This sample has 350,000 or so distinct CDR3 sequences, with 15% to 20% found just once. The sample taken for sequencing was blood. These receptor sequences come from a woman in her thirties or forties with Graves' ophthalmopathy.

This clonotype has at least ten counts. For the CDR3, the DNA is TGTGCCAGCAGGGGCCGTGGAGGGGGACCCCGGGAGCTGTTTTTT. It encodes CASRGRGGGPRELFF. The chain carries TRBV28 and TRBJ2-2; D tentatively fits TRBD1 or TRBD2 (6 bases each). The ends were cut back, 6 bases at V and 9 bases at J, with 20 bases in the middle. CDR1 MDHEN and CDR2 SYDVKM come from the germline V gene. The CDR3 length is 15 residues.

In its sample, this clonotype was seen many times. The rearrangement links TRBV27 to TRBJ2-4; 8 bases align to TRBD1. The CDR3 has 14 amino acids. Germline V CDR1 and CDR2: MNHEY, SMNVEV (reference sequence). J lost 9 bases, V lost 5 bases, and 9 bases had no gene match. The CDR3 region is CASSRQQTGGIQYF. The DNA of the CDR3 is TGTGCCAGCAGTCGCCAACAAACAGGGGGCATTCAGTACTTC.

This chain links TRBV30 with TRBJ2-1; D tentatively fits TRBD1 or TRBD2 (6 bases each). The CDR3 is 19 amino acids. The germline V and J ends were trimmed by 0 bases and 2 bases, with 23 bases remaining between them. The germline V gene has CDR1 GTSNPN and CDR2 SVGIG (reference sequence). The CDR3 sequence: CAWSVKGGLDRRTYNEQFF. In nucleotides, the CDR3 is TGTGCCTGGAGTGTAAAAGGGGGGCTAGACCGCAGGACCTACAATGAGCAGTTCTTC.

This clonotype was found many times. This CDR3 is CASSAWGDTEAFF. As DNA, the CDR3 is TGTGCCAGCAGCGCATGGGGGGACACTGAAGCTTTCTTT. The chain combines TRBV12-3 or TRBV12-4 with TRBJ1-1; tentative D call: TRBD1 (5 bases). Trimming took 6 bases from V and 3 from J, leaving 11 bases between them. The length of the CDR3 is 13 residues.

The V gene is TRBV6-1, the J gene TRBJ1-2; 10 nucleotides match TRBD1. The germline V gene has CDR1 MNHNS and CDR2 SASEGT. This CDR3 spans 14 amino acids. The V gene end was trimmed by 11 bases and the J gene end by 5 bases; junction bases not matched to a gene: 11. The CDR3 here is CASRGQGLTYGYTF. The CDR3 region has the DNA TGTGCCTCAAGGGGACAGGGGTTAACTTATGGCTACACCTTC.

The genes are TRBV27 and TRBJ2-7; 14 bases agree with TRBD2. This CDR3 contains 16 residues. Per the germline V gene, CDR1 is MNHEY and CDR2 is SMNVEV (reference sequence). J lost 2 bases, V lost 6 bases, and 6 bases had no gene match. This chain's CDR3 is CASSRRLAGGTYEQYF. CDR3 nucleotide sequence: TGTGCCAGCAGCCGCCGACTAGCGGGAGGGACCTACGAGCAGTACTTC.

The chain joins TRBV6-1 to TRBJ1-6, with D hard to call. This CDR3 contains 14 residues. Germline V gene sequence: CDR1 MNHNS, CDR2 SASEGT. V was trimmed by 6 bases and J by 6 bases, leaving 12 bases between them. The CDR3 nucleotides read TGTGCCAGCAGCAAAGCGGCAGCTAATTCACCCCTCCACTTT. Its translation: CASSKAAANSPLHF.

In its sample, this clonotype was seen many times. The CDR3 DNA follows: TGTGCCAGCACCGACCCCTTGAACACTGAAGCTTTCTTT. As protein: CASTDPLNTEAFF. The V call is TRBV6-5, the J call TRBJ1-1; D remains unclear. CDR1 is MNHEY and CDR2 is SVGAGI in the germline V gene. The CDR3 extends over 13 amino acids. The V end was cut by 7 bases, the J end by 0 bases, with 9 bases between.